The 6 T cell receptor beta chains given below trace back to one sample, sequenced in a study of T-cell reconstitution after alpha-beta-depleted transplantation in children (TCRdb year 2016). Library preparation employed PCR. These reads were obtained on an Illumina HiSeq 2500. To normalize quantification of the TCRbeta repertoire, the TCR libraries were built with molecular barcoding that relied on unique molecular identifiers. TCRdb redid the processing of the public reads, applying fastp at Q25 and MiXCR, and retained in-frame beta chains. Identical CDR3 protein sequences are pooled into one entry, listed with their most common genes and DNA. This sample holds 500,000 or so distinct CDR3 sequences; about 30% were observed only once. 2% to 3% of the sample rests with the top ten. Sequences were derived from PBMCs from the stem cell graft donor, sampled from the stem cell graft. The receptors were gathered from a human donor who donated a stem cell graft to a child with aplastic anemia.

The chain couples TRBV6-5 to TRBJ2-1; 11 bases match TRBD2. This CDR3 comprises 17 residues. Germline V CDR1 and CDR2: MNHEY, SVGAGI. Germline trimming cut 2 bases from V and 0 bases from J; bases unmatched to any gene: 3. CDR3 region: CASSYGTSGSSYNEQFF. The DNA of the CDR3 is TGTGCCAGCAGTTACGGCACTAGCGGGAGCTCCTACAATGAGCAGTTCTTC.

For the CDR3, the DNA is TGCGCCAGCAGCCCGGACAGTTCCTACGAGCAGTACTTC. Protein: CASSPDSSYEQYF. This chain links TRBV5-1 with TRBJ2-7; D is possibly TRBD1 (6 bases). V was trimmed by 4 bases and J by 1 base, leaving 9 bases between them. The CDR3 length is 13 residues. CDR1 and CDR2 (germline): SGHRS, YFSETQ.

This chain joins TRBV27 and TRBJ2-2, with D maybe TRBD1 (5 bases). Per the germline V gene, CDR1 is MNHEY and CDR2 is SMNVEV (reference sequence). V lost 1 base and J 0 bases, leaving 6 bases between the germline ends. The CDR3 has 15 residues. In nucleotides, the CDR3 is TGTGCCAGCAGTTTATTCAGGGCGAACACCGGGGAGCTGTTTTTT. Translating it yields CASSLFRANTGELFF.

The V gene is TRBV29-1, the J gene TRBJ2-6, with D perhaps TRBD1 (6 bases). V was trimmed by 6 bases and J by 2 bases, leaving 11 bases between them. The germline V gene encodes CDR1 SQVTM and CDR2 ANQGSEA. CDR3 length: 14 amino acids. The CDR3 nucleotides read TGCAGCGTCGCTGAGGGGGCTGGGGCCAACGTCCTGACTTTC. This codes for CSVAEGAGANVLTF.

In this sample, this clonotype turned up a few times. The chain has TRBV13 and TRBJ2-3; a possible D gene is TRBD2 (5 bases). The CDR3 has 15 residues. The V and J ends lost 3 bases and 0 bases respectively, with 10 bases between them. Germline lookup yields CDR1 PRHDT and CDR2 FYEKMQ (reference sequence). The CDR3 nucleotides read TGTGCCAGCAGCTTTTTTCGGGAAAGCACAGATACGCAGTATTTT. This sequence encodes CASSFFRESTDTQYF. Combining the CDR3 with reference TRBV13 and TRBJ2-3 gives the whole variable domain AAGVIQSPRHLIKEKRETATLKCYPIPRHDTVYWYQQGPGQDPQFLISFYEKMQSDKGSIPDRFSAQQFSDYHSELNMSSLELGDSALYFCASSFFRESTDTQYFGPGTRLTVL.

The V gene is TRBV6-1, the J gene TRBJ2-1; 11 bases fit TRBD2. Unmatched junction bases numbered 8, after V lost 6 bases and J lost 7 bases. Germline-derived CDR1 and CDR2 are MNHNS and SASEGT. The CDR3 spans 15 residues. The CDR3 sequence: CASRDSGRAGNEQFF. DNA for the CDR3: TGTGCCAGCAGGGATAGCGGGAGGGCCGGGAATGAGCAGTTCTTC.